This TCR beta chain was identified in a study of shared clonotypes between healthy human individuals. Findings and limits, study-wide: Inspection by rarefaction showed sorted-subset sequencing to be incomplete despite large depth. The study sampled only blood, and tissue repertoires likely differ. In a few donors, around 4.8% of naive CD4 clonotypes appeared in common.

Note on this clone: Its specificity is unknown. This CDR3 is also generated by other DNA sequences in the sample.

The CDR3 is made up of 15 amino acids. Germline V gene lookup returns CDR1 SGHNT and CDR2 YYREEE (reference sequence). V was trimmed by 0 bases and J by 2 bases, leaving 9 bases between them. Produced via immunoSEQ multiplex PCR; TCRdb's table is partial and in-frame only. Of approximately 2,300,000 clones detected, 80% to 95% appear once; the ten largest clones hold 0.37%. Splitting the CD4+ cells yielded a CD45RA+ naive subset and a CD45RA-negative memory subset. The source material was naive CD4+ T cells from PBMCs. Subset defined: CD45RA+ positively selected. V gene TRBV5-4 combines with J gene TRBJ1-5, with D uncertain. The TCR sequence derives from a man in his late teens or twenties in good health. Some clones in this sample may be carry-over from other donors' samples. CDR3 amino acids: CASSLGGSGNQPQHF. Written as DNA, the CDR3 is TGTGCCAGCAGCTTGGGGGGTTCAGGCAATCAGCCCCAGCATTTT.